These 4 T cell receptor beta chains were all obtained from the same sample, sequenced in a study of cytomegalovirus exposure and HLA in healthy donors. PCR primers comprised 60 Vbeta and 13 Jbeta primers. Repertoires were generated with immunoSEQ multiplex PCR, while TCRdb's copy carries only in-frame clones and drops some. The table records around 120,000 clones, 75% of them present only once. Sample: PBMCs. These receptors came from a young woman in good health and CMV-seronegative.

The CDR3 loop reads CAGGDQLNTEAFF. CDR3 nucleotides: TGTGCCGGTGGAGATCAGCTGAACACTGAAGCTTTCTTT. The genes are TRBV28 and TRBJ1-1; D remains ambiguous. The CDR3 length is 13 residues. V lost 11 bases to trimming and J lost 0 bases, with 13 bases between them. Germline values: CDR1 MDHEN, CDR2 SYDVKM.

This sequence joins TRBV27 and TRBJ2-2; D is unresolved. Trimming stripped 2 bases from V and 7 bases from J, with 8 bases between. The CDR3 extends over 13 amino acids. Germline lookup yields CDR1 MNHEY and CDR2 SMNVEV (reference sequence). For the CDR3, the DNA is TGTGCCAGCAGTTTACGATCCGGCGGGGAGCTGTTTTTT. It yields the protein CASSLRSGGELFF.

The gene calls are TRBV2 and TRBJ2-1; TRBD2 matches at 9 bases. CDR3 length equals 13 residues. The trim removed 11 bases at V and 5 bases at J, leaving 7 bases unmatched. Germline lookup yields CDR1 SNHLY and CDR2 FYNNEI. The CDR3 reads CALRGGMHNEQFF. CDR3 sequence (DNA): TGTGCCCTGCGGGGGGGCATGCACAATGAGCAGTTCTTC.

The chain combines TRBV6-5 with TRBJ1-2, with a tentative D call TRBD1 (5 bases). The CDR3 consists of 14 residues. In germline, CDR1 is MNHEY, CDR2 SVGAGI. The germline V and J ends were trimmed by 0 bases and 4 bases, with 9 bases remaining between them. The CDR3 region has the DNA TGTGCCAGCAGTTACTCGGGGGGGAGCTATGGCTACACCTTC. Its translation is CASSYSGGSYGYTF.